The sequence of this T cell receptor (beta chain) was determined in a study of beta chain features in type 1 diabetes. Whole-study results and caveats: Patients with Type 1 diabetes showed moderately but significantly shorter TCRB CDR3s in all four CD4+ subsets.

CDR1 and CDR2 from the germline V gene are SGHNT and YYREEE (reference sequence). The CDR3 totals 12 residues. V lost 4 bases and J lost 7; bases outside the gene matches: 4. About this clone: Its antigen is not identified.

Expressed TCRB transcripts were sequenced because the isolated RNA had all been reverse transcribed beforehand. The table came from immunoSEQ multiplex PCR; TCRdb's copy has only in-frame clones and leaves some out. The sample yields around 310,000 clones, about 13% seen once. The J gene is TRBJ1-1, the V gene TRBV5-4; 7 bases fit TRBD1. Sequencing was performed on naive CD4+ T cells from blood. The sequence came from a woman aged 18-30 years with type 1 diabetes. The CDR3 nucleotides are TGTGCCAGCAGCACAGGGGCGCGTGAAGCTTTCTTT. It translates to CASSTGAREAFF.